A single sample is the source of the 31 T cell receptor beta chains below, sequenced in a study of T cell changes during pregnancy in multiple sclerosis (dated by TCRdb to about 2019). The receptor library was made with the immunoSEQ multiplex PCR assay. TCRdb stores this immuneACCESS table with in-frame sequences only. Part of the clones is absent; in the studies checked, under half of the shortfall reflects unresolved V genes, and no reason is known for the rest. The sample table shows 17,000 or so clones, and roughly 87% are seen once. The ten largest account for over 10% of the sample. Sequences were derived from CD8+ T cells from peripheral blood mononuclear cells, sampled after pregnancy. The receptors derive from a female donor in good health, enrolled as a control in a pregnancy study.

The V and J genes are TRBV9 and TRBJ2-1; no definite D call. Germline values: CDR1 SGDLS, CDR2 YYNGEE. V was cut by 5 bases and J by 0 bases, with 6 bases left in between. This CDR3 spans 13 amino acids. The CDR3 spells CASRPSSYNEQFF. The CDR3 region has the DNA TGTGCCAGCAGGCCCAGCTCCTACAATGAGCAGTTCTTC.

This chain links TRBV19 with TRBJ1-4; 10 nucleotides agree with TRBD1. Germline CDR1 and CDR2: LNHDA and SQIVND (reference sequence). The CDR3 runs 17 residues. Trimming took 5 bases from V and 7 from J; bases not matched to a gene: 13. This chain's CDR3 is CASSPGQGLRPREKLFF. Written as DNA, the CDR3 is TGTGCCAGTAGTCCGGGACAGGGGCTACGTCCCCGTGAAAAACTGTTTTTT.

This clone rates as medium-sized. The chain carries TRBV28 and TRBJ2-1; 13 bases agree with TRBD2. V dropped 4 bases and J dropped 2; count of bases not matched to a gene: 8. The CDR3 totals 18 residues. Per the germline V gene, CDR1 is MDHEN and CDR2 is SYDVKM. As DNA, the CDR3 is TGTGCCAGCAGTTCGGGGACTAGCGGGATAATCGCCTACAATGAGCAGTTCTTC. It translates to CASSSGTSGIIAYNEQFF.

On this clone itself: The sample has other DNA sequences that encode this CDR3 too. The chain joins TRBV27 to TRBJ1-1; D remains unclear. Germline values: CDR1 MNHEY, CDR2 SMNVEV (reference sequence). This CDR3 is built from 14 residues. V was clipped by 2 bases and J by 1 base, with 8 bases between them. The CDR3 nucleotides read TGTGCCAGCAGTTTACGGGGTGGGAACACTGAAGCTTTCTTT. This gives the protein CASSLRGGNTEAFF.

The chain couples TRBV12-5 to TRBJ2-2; a weak D match, TRBD2 (7 bases). The length of the CDR3 is 15 residues. The germline V and J ends were trimmed by 5 bases and 6 bases, with 16 bases remaining between them. Germline V gives CDR1 LGHNT, CDR2 FRNRAP. The CDR3 loop is CASGVEGGQPGELFF. For the CDR3, the DNA is TGTGCTAGTGGTGTAGAGGGGGGGCAACCCGGGGAGCTGTTTTTT.

V and J are TRBV9 and TRBJ2-3; D might be TRBD2 (6 bases). CDR1 is SGDLS and CDR2 is YYNGEE in the germline V gene. Trimming removed 4 bases from V and 0 bases from J, with 9 bases in between. The CDR3 totals 14 residues. CDR3: CASSPGGSTDTQYF. CDR3 DNA: TGTGCCAGCAGCCCCGGGGGTAGCACAGATACGCAGTATTTT.

This sequence joins TRBV5-6 and TRBJ2-7; no reliable D call. The V and J ends lost 4 bases and 6 bases respectively, with 14 bases between them. The CDR3 is 13 amino acids. Germline assignment: CDR1 SGHDT and CDR2 YYEEEE. CDR3 coding DNA: TGTGCCAGCAGCCTCTGGGCCTTCGTCGAGCAGTACTTC. This gives the protein CASSLWAFVEQYF.

This clone appeared once. The genes are TRBV7-9 and TRBJ1-1, with 7 bases aligning to TRBD1. Germline lookup yields CDR1 SEHNR and CDR2 FQNEAQ (reference sequence). V trimming: 4 bases; J trimming: 3 bases; junction bases outside the gene matches: 8. The CDR3 is 15 amino acids. Here the CDR3 reads CASSSPDRVYTEAFF. The CDR3 nucleotides are TGTGCCAGCAGCTCACCCGACAGGGTCTACACTGAAGCTTTCTTT.

This chain joins TRBV19 and TRBJ1-1; 8 bases align to TRBD1. In germline, CDR1 is LNHDA, CDR2 SQIVND (reference sequence). V was pared by 4 bases and J by 5 bases, with 3 bases of the junction left unmatched. The CDR3 is 13 amino acids. CDR3 amino acids: CASSTQGATEAFF. CDR3 nucleotide sequence: TGTGCCAGTAGTACCCAGGGGGCTACTGAAGCTTTCTTT.

The chain couples TRBV6-1 to TRBJ1-1, with TRBD1 as a possible D gene (6 bases). CDR1 and CDR2 from the germline V gene are MNHNS and SASEGT. The CDR3 has 14 residues. Trimming took 6 bases from V and 1 from J, leaving 12 bases between them. CDR3 nucleotides: TGTGCCAGCAGATCAGGGGCGGGGAACACTGAAGCTTTCTTT. Its protein product is CASRSGAGNTEAFF.

The CDR3 DNA reads as TGTGCCAGCAGCTTAGCGATGACAGGGGAATATGAGCAGTTCTTC. Its protein is CASSLAMTGEYEQFF. The V call is TRBV7-9, the J call TRBJ2-1; TRBD1 agrees at 8 bases. Germline loops: CDR1 SEHNR, CDR2 FQNEAQ (reference sequence). This CDR3 comprises 15 residues. J lost 8 bases, V lost 0 bases, and 6 bases had no gene match.

The chain uses TRBV28 and TRBJ2-5; tentative D call: TRBD1 (5 bases). The CDR3 sequence is 14 residues long. Trimming left V 3 bases short and J 3 bases short, with 11 bases between. Germline CDR1 MDHEN, CDR2 SYDVKM. The CDR3 sequence: CASSLFRAKETQYF. For the CDR3, the DNA is TGTGCCAGCAGTTTGTTCAGGGCTAAAGAGACCCAGTACTTC.

The gene calls are TRBV19 and TRBJ1-5; weak D call: TRBD1 (5 bases). CDR3 length: 16 residues. Germline V lookup: CDR1 LNHDA, CDR2 SQIVND (reference sequence). V lost 3 bases and J lost 4, with 16 bases in between. The CDR3 reads CASSIPYDSLNQPQHF. CDR3 DNA: TGTGCCAGTAGTATTCCCTATGACAGCCTTAATCAGCCCCAGCATTTT.

The V and J genes are TRBV7-8 and TRBJ2-5; maybe TRBD2 (6 bases). The CDR3 runs to 13 residues. The V gene lost 3 bases and the J gene lost 9 bases, with 14 bases spanning the gap. Per germline, CDR1 SGHVS and CDR2 FQNEAQ. CDR3 DNA sequence: TGTGCCAGCAGCTTCGACCCCAGCGGGTCCCAGTACTTC. Its protein product is CASSFDPSGSQYF.

J is TRBJ2-1 and V is TRBV2; TRBD2 might be the D (6 bases). The V end was cut by 3 bases, the J end by 6 bases, with 21 bases between. CDR3 length equals 17 residues. The germline gives CDR1 SNHLY, CDR2 FYNNEI. CDR3 sequence (DNA): TGTGCCAGCAGTGACTCGAAAGAGGAGGGTACGGGCAATGAGCAGTTCTTC. Translating it yields CASSDSKEEGTGNEQFF. Full variable domain (rest looked up from reference TRBV2 and TRBJ2-1): EPEVTQTPSHQVTQMGQEVILRCVPISNHLYFYWYRQILGQKVEFLVSFYNNEISEKSEIFDDQFSVERPDGSNFTLKIRSTKLEDSAMYFCASSDSKEEGTGNEQFFGPGTRLTVL.

This chain joins TRBV28 and TRBJ2-7; the D gene is possibly TRBD1 (7 bases). Trimming shortened V by 8 bases and J by 7 bases, and 24 bases separated the two germline ends. This CDR3 comprises 15 residues. Germline assignment: CDR1 MDHEN and CDR2 SYDVKM. DNA for the CDR3: TGTGCCAGCCTGGGGTACGCGGGACAGTCTTCGGAGCAGTACTTC. This codes for CASLGYAGQSSEQYF.

The chain joins TRBV5-8 to TRBJ1-1; D unclear. Trimming shortened V by 2 bases and J by 1 base, and 12 bases separated the two germline ends. Germline V gene data show CDR1 as SGHTS and CDR2 as YDEGEE. The length of the CDR3 is 15 residues. The CDR3 spells CASSFRVTWNTEAFF. CDR3 coding DNA: TGTGCCAGCAGCTTTCGAGTAACCTGGAACACTGAAGCTTTCTTT.

The rearrangement joins TRBV7-8 to TRBJ2-7; D remains ambiguous. V lost 4 bases and J 2 bases, leaving 15 bases between the germline ends. CDR1 is SGHVS, CDR2 FQNEAQ, per germline. This CDR3 comprises 15 residues. The CDR3 is CASSSIPSETYEQYF. Written as DNA, the CDR3 is TGTGCCAGCAGCTCTATCCCCTCTGAAACCTACGAGCAGTACTTC.

The CDR3 nucleotides read TGTGCCAGCAGCTTGGACAACTACGAGCAGTACTTC. Translation: CASSLDNYEQYF. V and J are TRBV5-4 and TRBJ2-7; D is uncertain. Trimming took 0 bases from V and 3 from J, leaving 4 bases between them. The germline V gene has CDR1 SGHNT and CDR2 YYREEE (reference sequence). The CDR3 contains 12 residues.

This sequence joins TRBV27 and TRBJ1-5; 8 nucleotides line up with TRBD1. The V segment lost 6 bases and the J segment 4 bases; nucleotides outside the gene matches: 17. CDR1 is MNHEY and CDR2 is SMNVEV in the germline V gene (reference sequence). This CDR3 comprises 18 residues. The CDR3 DNA reads as TGTGCCAGCAGCCCGACAGGGGCCGTTGGGCACAGGAATCAGCCCCAGCATTTT. It yields the protein CASSPTGAVGHRNQPQHF.

The V and J genes are TRBV7-6 and TRBJ1-1, with 10 bases aligning to TRBD1. The CDR3 has 15 residues. CDR1 SGHVS and CDR2 FNYEAQ come from the germline V gene. Trimming took 3 bases from V and 3 from J; bases not matched to a gene: 4. The CDR3 coding sequence is TGTGCCAGCAGCTTTACCGGGACAGGGGACACTGAAGCTTTCTTT. This codes for CASSFTGTGDTEAFF.

The chain has TRBV6-1 and TRBJ2-7; D not resolved. The CDR3 covers 11 residues. In germline, CDR1 is MNHNS, CDR2 SASEGT. V was shortened by 6 bases and J by 4 bases, with 7 bases between the two germline ends. CDR3 protein: CASRTLYEQYF. DNA for the CDR3: TGTGCCAGCAGAACATTATACGAGCAGTACTTC.

The J gene is TRBJ1-1, the V gene TRBV28, with D possibly matching TRBD1 (5 bases). Looked up from germline, CDR1 is MDHEN and CDR2 is SYDVKM. The CDR3 loop spans 14 amino acids. V lost 8 bases and J lost 4, with 17 bases in between. DNA of the CDR3: TGTGCCAGCGGGTCGGGGGATGTGACCACTGAAGCTTTCTTT. Translation gives CASGSGDVTTEAFF.

The chain couples TRBV27 to TRBJ2-1, with a tentative D call TRBD1 (6 bases). Trimming shortened V by 7 bases and J by 5 bases, and 18 bases separated the two germline ends. Germline CDR1 MNHEY, CDR2 SMNVEV (reference sequence). CDR3 length: 15 amino acids. This chain's CDR3 is CASTLWGRVNNEQFF. CDR3 DNA: TGTGCCAGCACCTTATGGGGGCGGGTAAACAATGAGCAGTTCTTC.

The genes are TRBV7-3 and TRBJ1-2, with 7 bases that match TRBD1. The CDR3 extends over 20 amino acids. Per the germline V gene, CDR1 is SGHTA and CDR2 is FQGTGA. V was pared by 5 bases and J by 7 bases, with 28 bases of the junction left unmatched. CDR3 coding DNA: TGTGCCAGCAGCGTCCATTTTCTTGACAGGGAAGACTTCAAAGTCGGTGGCTACACCTTC. This encodes CASSVHFLDREDFKVGGYTF.

This sequence joins TRBV15 and TRBJ2-7; unclear D gene. This CDR3 region has 13 residues. Trimming pared 2 bases from V and 1 base from J, leaving 6 bases between. The germline CDR1 and CDR2 sequences are LNHNV and YYDKDF (reference sequence). Written as DNA, the CDR3 is TGTGCCACCAGCAGAACGACTTCCTACGAGCAGTACTTC. Translated, it gives CATSRTTSYEQYF.

V is TRBV11-2 and J is TRBJ1-2, with 10 positions matching TRBD1. Germline V CDR1 and CDR2: SGHAT, FQNNGV. V lost 7 bases to trimming and J lost 0 bases; unmatched junction nucleotides: 2. CDR3 length equals 14 residues. The CDR3 reads CASNGQGANYGYTF. The CDR3 DNA reads TGTGCCAGCAACGGACAGGGGGCTAACTATGGCTACACCTTC. Based on the CDR3 plus reference TRBV11-2 and TRBJ1-2, the full variable domain is EAGVAQSPRYKIIEKRQSVAFWCNPISGHATLYWYQQILGQGPKLLIQFQNNGVVDDSQLPKDRFSAERLKGVDSTLKIQPAKLEDSAVYLCASNGQGANYGYTFGSGTRLTVV.

In its sample, this clone was seen once. The chain joins TRBV6-4 to TRBJ1-5, with a tentative D call TRBD1 (5 bases). This CDR3 region has 15 residues. Trimming removed 2 bases from V and 7 bases from J, with 15 bases in between. In germline, CDR1 is MRHNA, CDR2 SNTAGT. CDR3 nucleotides: TGTGCCAGCAGTGACGGTCAGGGAGGCGGCCAGCCCCAGCATTTT. It specifies CASSDGQGGGQPQHF.

The J gene is TRBJ2-7, the V gene TRBV19; D is ambiguous. CDR3 length: 16 amino acids. Trimming pared 5 bases from V and 5 bases from J, leaving 22 bases between. Germline loops: CDR1 LNHDA, CDR2 SQIVND (reference sequence). CDR3 protein: CASSARHPGLLDEQYF. CDR3 nucleotide sequence: TGTGCCAGTAGTGCCCGACATCCAGGTCTCTTGGACGAGCAGTACTTC.

The rearrangement joins TRBV11-2 to TRBJ2-7, with 12 bases lining up with TRBD2. The junction had 7 bases not matched to a gene; V was cut back by 3 bases and J by 7 bases. CDR1 is SGHAT, CDR2 FQNNGV, per germline. The CDR3 sequence is 15 residues long. The CDR3 is CASSLTSGGLWEQYF. DNA for the CDR3: TGTGCCAGCAGCTTGACTAGCGGGGGCCTCTGGGAGCAGTACTTC.

A remark on this clone: This same CDR3 is encoded by further DNA sequences in the sample. The chain recombines TRBV6-4 with TRBJ2-3, with TRBD2 matching over 7 bases. This CDR3 spans 15 amino acids. Germline-derived CDR1 and CDR2 are MRHNA and SNTAGT. V was clipped by 0 bases and J by 1 base; unmatched bases: 1. The DNA of the CDR3 is TGTGCCAGCAGTGACTCGAGCGGGGGCACAGATACGCAGTATTTT. Its translation is CASSDSSGGTDTQYF.